The clone carrying this TCR beta chain occurred a few times. Its specificity is unknown. Amplification of TCR alpha and beta CDR3 regions from RNA used iRepertoire nested multiplex PCR. TCRdb reanalysed the multiplex PCR reads using MiXCR and keeps one entry per CDR3 protein. This sample has 400,000 or so distinct CDR3 sequences, with 41% found just once. This sample is part of a study of glioma-infiltrating T cells. Study background: Low-grade gliomas were grade II; glioblastomas were grade IV at initial diagnosis. Study-level points and caveats: A blood CDR3 motif signature was depleted in highly divergent patients. Above-expected tissue-blood divergence occurred in all gliomas, most in low-grade ones. Only very few CDR3 sequences appeared in both tissue and blood.

This CDR3 region has 14 residues. The germline CDR1 and CDR2 sequences are DFQATT and SNEGSKA (reference sequence). With V trimmed by 5 bases and J by 5 bases, 9 bases remained unmatched. The V gene is TRBV20-1, the J gene TRBJ2-5; 9 positions match TRBD1. The sequencing sample was made of glioma tissue, nonneoplastic brain tissue, or PBMCs (not recorded which). This receptor was identified in a human donor with low-grade glioma or glioblastoma, undergoing nonglioma brain surgery, or in good health (not recorded which). The CDR3 loop reads CSAPPDRGGETQYF. The CDR3 DNA reads TGCAGTGCTCCTCCGGACAGGGGAGGCGAGACCCAGTACTTC.